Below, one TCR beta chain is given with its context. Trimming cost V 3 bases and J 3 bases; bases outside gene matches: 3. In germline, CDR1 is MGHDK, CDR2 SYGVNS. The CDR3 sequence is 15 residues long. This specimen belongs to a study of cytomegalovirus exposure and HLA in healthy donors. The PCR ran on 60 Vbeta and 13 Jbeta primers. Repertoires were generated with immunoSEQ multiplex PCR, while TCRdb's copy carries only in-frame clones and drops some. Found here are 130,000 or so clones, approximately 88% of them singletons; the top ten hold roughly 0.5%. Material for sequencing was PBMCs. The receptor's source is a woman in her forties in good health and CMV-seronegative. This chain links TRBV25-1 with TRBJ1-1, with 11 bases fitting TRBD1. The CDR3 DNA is TGTGCCAGCAGTGATCCGGGACAGGGGGACACTGAAGCTTTCTTT. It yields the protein CASSDPGQGDTEAFF.